This T cell receptor beta chain was retrieved from a study of blood T cells in healthy people across ages. Regarding the study as a whole: PBMCs that were unsorted prevented a conclusive naive versus antigen-experienced comparison.

In regard to this clonotype: Its antigen is still unknown.

Each sample gave at least 6.5 million isolated PBMCs. This CDR3 is built from 15 residues. The germline CDR1 and CDR2 sequences are GTSNPN and SVGIG (reference sequence). V was trimmed by 0 bases and J by 0 bases, leaving 9 bases between them. A second PCR, run for about 7 to 12 cycles, used a sample-barcoded 5' primer plus a J-beta primer mix. TCRdb reanalysed the 5' RACE reads using MiXCR and keeps one entry per CDR3 protein. The sample consists of around 710,000 distinct CDR3 sequences, more than 40% of them appearing once. The specimen sequenced was blood. The chain combines TRBV30 with TRBJ2-1; D ambiguous. The clonotype comes from a woman aged 60-75 years in good health. The CDR3 here is CAWSVRQSSYNEQFF. The CDR3, as DNA: TGTGCCTGGAGTGTACGGCAGAGCTCCTACAATGAGCAGTTCTTC.